This T cell receptor (beta chain) came from a study of T-cell reconstitution after alpha-beta-depleted transplantation in children. This CDR3 contains 13 residues. The germline V gene has CDR1 DFQATT and CDR2 SNEGSKA (reference sequence). The V end lost 4 bases, the J end lost 3 bases, and 13 bases lay between the germline ends. TCRbeta library construction was performed incorporating unique molecular identifiers. Each CDR3 protein is one row after TCRdb ran MiXCR on the PCR reads. The repertoire holds 350,000 to 450,000 distinct CDR3 sequences, with 20% as singletons. This sequence originates from a human donor who donated a stem cell graft to a child with acute myeloid leukemia. This chain uses TRBV20-1 with TRBJ2-7, with a weak D call TRBD2 (6 bases). The material was PBMCs from the stem cell graft donor, obtained from the stem cell graft. Written as DNA, the CDR3 is TGCAGTGCTAAACGGGGACTGCTCTACGAGCAGTACTTC. As protein: CSAKRGLLYEQYF.